This TCR beta chain stems from a study of shared clonotypes between healthy human individuals. Original processing methods: Filtering differed for immunoSEQ, which gave only junction sequences without quality scores. TCRdb keeps only in-frame clones here, not all; method: immunoSEQ multiplex PCR. V, J and clone size reflect that table, while D and trimming were determined from the DNA. The repertoire holds roughly 650,000 clones, with about 96% as singletons. CD45RO-negative CD8 cells positively selected for CCR7 made up the naive population, which excluded terminally differentiated effector memory CD45RA+ cells. Every donor was a Caucasian adult from Nashville, Tennessee. The study, taken as a whole, reports: An effect of sequencing depth on clonotype sharing among donors was expected.

On this clone: Its antigen is unidentified.

From germline, CDR1 is MNHEY and CDR2 SMNVEV (reference sequence). The CDR3 extends over 13 amino acids. Trimming shortened V by 3 bases and J by 3 bases, and 8 bases separated the two germline ends. Specimen: naive CD8+ T cells sorted from blood. The chain couples TRBV27 to TRBJ1-2; D is uncertain. This TCR derives from a woman aged 25 to 39 in good health. In nucleotides, the CDR3 is TGTGCCAGCAGTTTTAACGGATACTATGGCTACACCTTC. Translated, it gives CASSFNGYYGYTF.